The 24 T cell receptor beta chains below come from one sample, sequenced in a study of T cell repertoires in cytomegalovirus infection. One entry per CDR3 protein results from TCRdb running MiXCR on the reads. The sample shows about 130,000 distinct CDR3 sequences, roughly a quarter of them seen only once. The antigens these receptors bind are not known. The sample consisted of PBMCs, sequenced either directly or after in vitro stimulation (not recorded which). The receptor source for this set is a human donor in good health (CMV status not recorded). Some clones in this sample may be carry-over from other donors' samples.

Many counts were recorded for this clonotype. The chain employs TRBV7-8 and TRBJ2-2; 10 positions match TRBD2. Germline-derived CDR1 and CDR2 are SGHVS and FQNEAQ. The CDR3 loop spans 14 amino acids. The V segment lost 1 base and the J segment 7 bases; nucleotides outside the gene matches: 0. The DNA of the CDR3 is TGTGCCAGCAGCTTAGGGACTAGCGGCGGGGAGCTGTTTTTT. Encoded protein: CASSLGTSGGELFF.

This clonotype has more than one count but fewer than ten. The chain's CDR3 is CASSLYWGHADTQYF. The CDR3 DNA reads TGTGCCAGCAGTTTATACTGGGGACACGCAGATACGCAGTATTTT. The chain recombines TRBV28 with TRBJ2-3, with D perhaps TRBD1 (6 bases). Trimming stripped 1 base from V and 4 bases from J, with 12 bases between. The CDR3 is 15 residues long. Germline V gene sequence: CDR1 MDHEN, CDR2 SYDVKM.

This clonotype turned up a few times. V usage is TRBV6-1 and J usage is TRBJ2-1; D remains unclear. Trimming stripped 6 bases from V and 13 bases from J, with 16 bases between. CDR1 is MNHNS and CDR2 is SASEGT in the germline V gene. The length of the CDR3 is 12 residues. CDR3 residues: CASRNSPARQFF. The CDR3 DNA reads TGTGCCAGCAGAAATAGCCCGGCACGACAGTTCTTC.

This chain joins TRBV5-4 and TRBJ2-7; D might be TRBD1 or TRBD2, each matching 6 bases. V lost 3 bases to trimming and J lost 2 bases, with 18 bases between them. Germline V gene data show CDR1 as SGHNT and CDR2 as YYREEE (reference sequence). This CDR3 region has 16 residues. This CDR3 reads CASSWGAGTGTYEQYF. The CDR3 DNA follows: TGTGCCAGCAGCTGGGGGGCCGGTACAGGGACCTACGAGCAGTACTTC.

This rearrangement joins TRBV7-3 to TRBJ2-1; D could derive from TRBD1 or TRBD2 (5 bases each). The V end was cut by 4 bases, the J end by 0 bases, with 16 bases between. CDR1 is SGHTA and CDR2 is FQGTGA in the germline V gene. This CDR3 comprises 17 residues. The CDR3 here is CASSSGTGRSSYNEQFF. CDR3 DNA: TGTGCCAGCAGCTCCGGGACGGGCCGGAGCTCCTACAATGAGCAGTTCTTC.

This chain links TRBV28 with TRBJ1-2; D is perhaps TRBD1 (6 bases). The CDR3 consists of 16 residues. The V and J ends lost 8 bases and 1 base respectively, with 20 bases between them. Germline CDR1 MDHEN, CDR2 SYDVKM. The CDR3 is CASSQEQGRVNYGYTF. The CDR3 DNA reads TGTGCCAGCTCCCAAGAACAGGGACGAGTTAACTATGGCTACACCTTC.

This clonotype was seen only a few times. The rearrangement joins TRBV5-1 to TRBJ2-1; D is tentatively TRBD1 or TRBD2 (5 bases each). Trimming removed 4 bases at V and 8 bases at J, with 22 bases between. The germline V gene encodes CDR1 SGHRS and CDR2 YFSETQ. CDR3 size: 16 residues. CDR3 sequence (DNA): TGCGCCAGCAGCCGGATGTCGGGACCCAGCCGGGATGAGCAGTTCTTC. Translation: CASSRMSGPSRDEQFF.

This clonotype was observed a handful of times. The rearrangement joins TRBV6-1 to TRBJ2-3; D unclear. The germline V gene has CDR1 MNHNS and CDR2 SASEGT. V shed 6 bases and J shed 6 bases, with 10 bases lying between them. The CDR3 consists of 12 residues. For the CDR3, the DNA is TGTGCCAGCAGCCGGAACTGGGATACGCAGTATTTT. Translating it yields CASSRNWDTQYF.

V is TRBV19 and J is TRBJ1-1; D gene ambiguous. CDR3 length: 14 amino acids. Germline V gene data show CDR1 as LNHDA and CDR2 as SQIVND (reference sequence). Trimming pared 5 bases from V and 1 base from J, leaving 11 bases between. The CDR3 nucleotides are TGTGCCAGTAGTGACCTTACACCGAACACTGAAGCTTTCTTT. Its translation: CASSDLTPNTEAFF. The full variable domain, its missing parts supplied by reference TRBV19 and TRBJ1-1, is DGGITQSPKYLFRKEGQNVTLSCEQNLNHDAMYWYRQDPGQGLRLIYYSQIVNDFQKGDIAEGYSVSREKKESFPLTVTSAQKNPTAFYLCASSDLTPNTEAFFGQGTRLTVV.

This clonotype was picked up many times. This sequence joins TRBV7-2 and TRBJ1-2, with 12 bases that match TRBD1. This CDR3 region has 16 residues. The ends lost 5 bases at V and 6 bases at J; junction bases unmatched: 10. The germline V gene has CDR1 SGHTA and CDR2 FQGNSA. DNA for the CDR3: TGTGCCAGCAGCAATCTACCGGGACAGGGGGCGAATGGCTACACCTTC. It encodes CASSNLPGQGANGYTF.

The chain links TRBV11-2 to TRBJ1-1; 8 bases agree with TRBD1. The CDR3 is 14 amino acids. Losses at the gene ends were 5 bases for V and 1 base for J; bases not matched to a gene: 3. Looked up from germline, CDR1 is SGHAT and CDR2 is FQNNGV. CDR3 protein: CASSQQGGNTEAFF. In DNA, the CDR3 is TGTGCCAGCAGCCAACAGGGGGGGAACACTGAAGCTTTCTTT.

The chain links TRBV30 to TRBJ2-1, with 12 bases identical to TRBD2. V was pared by 4 bases and J by 1 base, with 5 bases of the junction left unmatched. This CDR3 contains 16 residues. Germline V lookup: CDR1 GTSNPN, CDR2 SVGIG (reference sequence). The chain's CDR3 is CAWNPGLAGSYNEQFF. In DNA form, the CDR3 reads TGTGCCTGGAACCCCGGACTAGCGGGATCCTACAATGAGCAGTTCTTC.

In this sample, this clonotype turned up once. The chain recombines TRBV19 with TRBJ2-6; 8 bases line up with TRBD1. With V trimmed by 4 bases and J by 2 bases, 1 base remained unmatched. The length of the CDR3 is 15 residues. Germline V lookup: CDR1 LNHDA, CDR2 SQIVND (reference sequence). Written as DNA, the CDR3 is TGTGCCAGTAGTACAGGGGGCGCTGGGGCCAACGTCCTGACTTTC. It yields the protein CASSTGGAGANVLTF.

The V call is TRBV2, the J call TRBJ1-2; tentative D call: TRBD1 (5 bases). This CDR3 is built from 13 residues. Germline values: CDR1 SNHLY, CDR2 FYNNEI. The V and J ends lost 3 bases and 6 bases respectively, with 11 bases between them. The CDR3 DNA is TGTGCCAGCAGTGAGCGGGGGAGTGATGGCTACACCTTC. Amino acids: CASSERGSDGYTF.

The chain is built from TRBV19 and TRBJ2-7, with 10 bases that match TRBD1. V shed 2 bases and J 3 bases; nucleotides not matched to a gene: 4. The CDR3 is 15 amino acids. Germline V lookup: CDR1 LNHDA, CDR2 SQIVND (reference sequence). CDR3 region: CASSISGQGYYEQYF. CDR3 DNA: TGTGCCAGTAGTATATCGGGACAGGGGTACTACGAGCAGTACTTC.

As regards this clonotype: An end of the junction does not agree with germline; a read error may underlie this. The V and J genes are TRBV7-9 and TRBJ2-4; unclear D gene. Per germline, CDR1 SEHNR and CDR2 FQNEAQ (reference sequence). CDR3 length: 14 residues. The CDR3 reads CASSLAGQAIIPYF. CDR3 in DNA: TGTGCCAGCAGCTTAGCGGGCCAGGCCATCATTCCGTACTTC.

The rearrangement joins TRBV19 to TRBJ1-2; a possible D gene is TRBD1 (6 bases). The CDR3 covers 13 residues. From germline, CDR1 is LNHDA and CDR2 SQIVND (reference sequence). V gave up 5 bases and J gave up 7 bases, with 14 bases separating them. In DNA, the CDR3 is TGTGCCAGTAGTCAACAGGGCCGGAGTGGCTACACCTTC. Protein: CASSQQGRSGYTF.

CDR3 residues: CASSLANRDWTEAFF. The CDR3 region has the DNA TGTGCCAGCAGCTTAGCCAACCGGGACTGGACTGAAGCTTTCTTT. The chain carries TRBV7-6 and TRBJ1-1; TRBD1 might be the D (5 bases). The CDR3 has 15 residues. CDR1 and CDR2 from the germline V gene are SGHVS and FNYEAQ. The V end was cut by 0 bases, the J end by 5 bases, with 13 bases between. The complete variable domain, with remaining parts taken from reference TRBV7-6 and TRBJ1-1, reads GAGVSQSPRYKVTKRGQDVALRCDPISGHVSLYWYRQALGQGPEFLTYFNYEAQQDKSGLPNDRFSAERPEGSISTLTIQRTEQRDSAMYRCASSLANRDWTEAFFGQGTRLTVV.

The rearrangement joins TRBV24-1 to TRBJ1-5, with D hard to call. V was cut by 4 bases and J by 5 bases, with 5 bases left in between. CDR3 length: 12 amino acids. CDR1 and CDR2 from the germline V gene are KGHDR and SFDVKD. The CDR3 reads CATSEPDQPQHF. CDR3 bases: TGTGCCACCAGTGAGCCCGATCAGCCCCAGCATTTT.

This clonotype was counted between two and nine times. The chain recombines TRBV20-1 with TRBJ2-7; TRBD1 aligns across 10 bases. From germline, CDR1 is DFQATT and CDR2 SNEGSKA (reference sequence). The CDR3 has 15 amino acids. V trimming: 0 bases; J trimming: 3 bases; junction bases outside the gene matches: 5. CDR3 residues: CSARDIRTGGYEQYF. The CDR3 coding sequence is TGCAGTGCTAGAGATATCCGGACAGGGGGCTACGAGCAGTACTTC.

This chain uses TRBV6-2 or TRBV6-3 with TRBJ1-5; no clear D gene. Trimming stripped 0 bases from V and 5 bases from J, with 5 bases between. Germline CDR1 and CDR2: MNHEY and SVGEGT. This CDR3 has 13 residues. The CDR3 region is CASSYSMDQPQHF. The CDR3 DNA reads TGTGCCAGCAGTTACTCGATGGATCAGCCCCAGCATTTT.

This clonotype was detected a few times. The chain employs TRBV15 and TRBJ1-1, with a weak D call TRBD1 (5 bases). CDR1 LNHNV and CDR2 YYDKDF come from the germline V gene (reference sequence). Trimming removed 1 base at V and 1 base at J, with 13 bases between. This CDR3 is 16 amino acids long. CDR3 loop: CATSRGVGVSNTEAFF. Here the CDR3 DNA reads TGTGCCACCAGCAGAGGCGTAGGGGTATCGAACACTGAAGCTTTCTTT.

This clonotype has just one count. This chain uses TRBV29-1 with TRBJ1-6; D is perhaps TRBD1 (6 bases). In germline, CDR1 is SQVTM, CDR2 ANQGSEA. The CDR3 contains 14 residues. V dropped 4 bases and J dropped 4 bases, with 11 bases sitting between them. CDR3 sequence (DNA): TGCAGCGTTGCAGGGGCAGAGTATAATTCACCCCTCCACTTT. Translated: CSVAGAEYNSPLHF. The whole variable domain, remainder taken from reference TRBV29-1 and TRBJ1-6, is SAVISQKPSRDICQRGTSLTIQCQVDSQVTMMFWYRQQPGQSLTLIATANQGSEATYESGFVIDKFPISRPNLTFSTLTVSNMSPEDSSIYLCSVAGAEYNSPLHFGNGTRLTVT.

The chain employs TRBV7-6 and TRBJ2-5; D unresolved. CDR1 is SGHVS, CDR2 FNYEAQ, per germline. The ends were cut back, 5 bases at V and 5 bases at J, with 9 bases in the middle. The CDR3 runs 12 residues. The CDR3 protein is CASSQSTETQYF. CDR3 nucleotides: TGTGCCAGCAGCCAAAGTACGGAGACCCAGTACTTC.